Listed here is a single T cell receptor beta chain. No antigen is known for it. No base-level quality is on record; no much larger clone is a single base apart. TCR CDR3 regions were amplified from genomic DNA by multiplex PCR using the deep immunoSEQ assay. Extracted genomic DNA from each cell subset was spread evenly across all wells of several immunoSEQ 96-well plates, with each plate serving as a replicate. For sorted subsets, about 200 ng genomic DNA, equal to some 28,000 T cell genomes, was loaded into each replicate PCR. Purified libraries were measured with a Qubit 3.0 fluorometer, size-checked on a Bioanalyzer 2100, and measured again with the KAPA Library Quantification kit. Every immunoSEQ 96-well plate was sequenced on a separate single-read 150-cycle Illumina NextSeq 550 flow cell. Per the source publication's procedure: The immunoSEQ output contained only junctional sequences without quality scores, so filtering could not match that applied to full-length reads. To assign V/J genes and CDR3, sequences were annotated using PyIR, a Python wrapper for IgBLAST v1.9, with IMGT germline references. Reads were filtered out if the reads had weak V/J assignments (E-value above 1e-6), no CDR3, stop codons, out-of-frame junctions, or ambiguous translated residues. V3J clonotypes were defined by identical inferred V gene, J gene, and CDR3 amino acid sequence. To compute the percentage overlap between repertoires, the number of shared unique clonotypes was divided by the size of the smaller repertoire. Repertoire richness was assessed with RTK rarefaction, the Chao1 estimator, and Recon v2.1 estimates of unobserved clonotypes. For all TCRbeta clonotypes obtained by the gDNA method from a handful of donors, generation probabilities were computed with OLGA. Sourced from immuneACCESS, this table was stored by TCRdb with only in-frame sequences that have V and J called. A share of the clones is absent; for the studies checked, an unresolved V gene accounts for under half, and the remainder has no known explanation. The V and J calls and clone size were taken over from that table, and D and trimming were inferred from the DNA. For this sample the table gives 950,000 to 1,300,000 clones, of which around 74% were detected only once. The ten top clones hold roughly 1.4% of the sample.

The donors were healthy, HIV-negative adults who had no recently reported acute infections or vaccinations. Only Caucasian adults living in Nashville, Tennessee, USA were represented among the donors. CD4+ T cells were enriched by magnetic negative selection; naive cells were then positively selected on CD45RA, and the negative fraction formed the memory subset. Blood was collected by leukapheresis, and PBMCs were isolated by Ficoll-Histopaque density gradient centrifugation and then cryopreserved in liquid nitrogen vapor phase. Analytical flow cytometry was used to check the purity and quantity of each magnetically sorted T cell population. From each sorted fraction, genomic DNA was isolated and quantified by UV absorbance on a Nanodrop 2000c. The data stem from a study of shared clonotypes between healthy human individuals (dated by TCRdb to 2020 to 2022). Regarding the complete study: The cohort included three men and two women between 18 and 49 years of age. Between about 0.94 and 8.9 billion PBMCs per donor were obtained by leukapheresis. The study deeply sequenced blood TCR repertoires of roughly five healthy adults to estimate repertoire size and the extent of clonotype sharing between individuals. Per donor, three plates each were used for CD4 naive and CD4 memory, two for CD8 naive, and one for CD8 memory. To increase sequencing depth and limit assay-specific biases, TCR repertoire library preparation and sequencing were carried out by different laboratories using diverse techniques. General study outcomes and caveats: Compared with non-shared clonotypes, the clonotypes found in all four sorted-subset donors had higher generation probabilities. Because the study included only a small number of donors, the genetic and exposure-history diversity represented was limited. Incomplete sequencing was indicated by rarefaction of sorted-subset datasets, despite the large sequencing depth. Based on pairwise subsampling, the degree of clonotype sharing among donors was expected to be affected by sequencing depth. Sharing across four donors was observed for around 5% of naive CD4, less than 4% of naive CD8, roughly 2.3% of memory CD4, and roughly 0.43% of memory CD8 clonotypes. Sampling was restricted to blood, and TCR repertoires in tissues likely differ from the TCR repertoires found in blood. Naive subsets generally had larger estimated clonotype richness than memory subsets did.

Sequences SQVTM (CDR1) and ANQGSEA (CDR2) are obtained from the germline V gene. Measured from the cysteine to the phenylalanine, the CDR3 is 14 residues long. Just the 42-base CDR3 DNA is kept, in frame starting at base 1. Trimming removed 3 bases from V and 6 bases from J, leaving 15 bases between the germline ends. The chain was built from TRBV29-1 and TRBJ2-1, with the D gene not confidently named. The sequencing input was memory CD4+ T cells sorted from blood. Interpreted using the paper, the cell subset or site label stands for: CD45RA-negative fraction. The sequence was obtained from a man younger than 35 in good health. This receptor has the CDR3 CSVDRPTAGNEQFF. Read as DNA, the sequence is TGCAGCGTTGATCGGCCTACCGCCGGCAATGAGCAGTTCTTC.